This passage covers 11 T cell receptor beta chains from one sample sequenced in a study of blood T cell repertoires in COVID-19. Profiled with immunoSEQ multiplex PCR; TCRdb holds only in-frame clones, not every one. Of over 95,000 clones in the sample, roughly 89% were seen once. Sequenced material: peripheral blood. Receptors were obtained from a human donor with acute or convalescent COVID-19. The donor label of this sample is uncertain.

V is TRBV6-2 or TRBV6-3 and J is TRBJ2-3, with 7 bases identical to TRBD2. The CDR3 is made up of 14 amino acids. V dropped 4 bases and J dropped 0; count of bases not matched to a gene: 1. Germline V gives CDR1 MNHEY, CDR2 SVGEGT. The CDR3 spells CASSWGLSTDTQYF. CDR3 sequence (DNA): TGTGCCAGCAGTTGGGGACTAAGCACAGATACGCAGTATTTT.

This clone was seen more than once but under ten times. The V and J genes are TRBV9 and TRBJ2-3; TRBD1 aligns across 7 bases. Germline V gene data show CDR1 as SGDLS and CDR2 as YYNGEE. This CDR3 contains 14 residues. V lost 0 bases to trimming and J lost 5 bases; unmatched junction nucleotides: 3. CDR3 nucleotides: TGTGCCAGCAGCGTAGAGGGGGCAGTAGATACGCAGTATTTT. This translates into CASSVEGAVDTQYF.

The V call is TRBV6-2 or TRBV6-3, the J call TRBJ2-1; perhaps TRBD2 as D (5 bases). Trimming took 0 bases from V and 0 from J, leaving 12 bases between them. The germline V gene has CDR1 MNHEY and CDR2 SVGEGT. The CDR3 length is 17 residues. This chain's CDR3 is CASSYSIWRSSYNEQFF. CDR3 bases: TGTGCCAGCAGTTACTCGATCTGGAGGAGCTCCTACAATGAGCAGTTCTTC.

In regard to this clone: Within the sample, other DNA sequences also encode this same CDR3. The chain combines TRBV18 with TRBJ1-2; D is ambiguous. The CDR3 sequence is 13 residues long. The germline CDR1 and CDR2 sequences are KGHSH and LQKENI. Trimming left V 2 bases short and J 6 bases short, with 10 bases between. In DNA form, the CDR3 reads TGTGCCAGCTCACCAGGGGAGGGTAATGGCTACACCTTC. Encoded protein: CASSPGEGNGYTF.

The chain has TRBV7-2 and TRBJ1-2; no definite D call. The CDR3 runs to 13 residues. Trimming removed 1 base from V and 8 bases from J, with 11 bases in between. CDR1 is SGHTA and CDR2 is FQGNSA in the germline V gene. The CDR3 bases are TGTGCCAGCAGCTTAGACCTAGCGGGGGGCTACACCTTC. Translation: CASSLDLAGGYTF.

V and J are TRBV11-2 and TRBJ2-7, with TRBD1 identical over 8 bases. Trimming removed 5 bases from V and 0 bases from J; junction bases left unmatched: 12. Germline CDR1 SGHAT, CDR2 FQNNGV. The CDR3 extends over 17 amino acids. CDR3 sequence (DNA): TGTGCCAGCAGCCCAGTAAACAGGGGGAGAAGCTCCTACGAGCAGTACTTC. This encodes CASSPVNRGRSSYEQYF.

The genes are TRBV5-1 and TRBJ1-1; no firm D call. Germline V gene sequence: CDR1 SGHRS, CDR2 YFSETQ. V was pared by 2 bases and J by 2 bases, with 7 bases between. There are 13 residues in the CDR3. CDR3 sequence (DNA): TGCGCCAGCAGCTTTACAGCAAACACTGAAGCTTTCTTT. Protein product: CASSFTANTEAFF.

This sequence joins TRBV7-3 and TRBJ1-1, with D perhaps matching TRBD1 (6 bases). CDR1 is SGHTA, CDR2 FQGTGA, per germline. CDR3 length equals 14 residues. V dropped 5 bases and J dropped 0 bases, with 10 bases sitting between them. This CDR3 is CASSIGTMNTEAFF. In nucleotides, the CDR3 is TGTGCCAGCAGCATCGGGACAATGAACACTGAAGCTTTCTTT.

The chain joins TRBV2 to TRBJ1-4; D might be TRBD1 (5 bases). This CDR3 spans 16 amino acids. CDR1 is SNHLY, CDR2 FYNNEI, per germline. V was cut by 2 bases and J by 5 bases, with 15 bases left in between. The CDR3 DNA is TGTGCCAGCAGTGAACCGCGAGGGGCGGGAAATGAAAAACTGTTTTTT. It encodes CASSEPRGAGNEKLFF.

The V gene is TRBV29-1, the J gene TRBJ1-2, with D possibly TRBD1 on 5 matching bases. The CDR3 covers 13 residues. Trimming took 2 bases from V and 0 from J, leaving 7 bases between them. Germline values: CDR1 SQVTM, CDR2 ANQGSEA. The CDR3 sequence: CSVEQGANYGYTF. Here the CDR3 DNA reads TGCAGCGTTGAACAGGGCGCTAACTATGGCTACACCTTC.

The chain links TRBV7-2 to TRBJ2-3; D remains unclear. CDR3 length equals 13 residues. Looked up from germline, CDR1 is SGHTA and CDR2 is FQGNSA. Trimming removed 1 base at V and 4 bases at J, with 6 bases between. CDR3 loop: CASSLVTADTQYF. In nucleotides, the CDR3 is TGTGCCAGCAGCTTAGTTACGGCAGATACGCAGTATTTT.